This is a list of T cell receptor beta chains from one sample in a study of blood T cell repertoires in COVID-19. Repertoires were generated with immunoSEQ multiplex PCR, while TCRdb's copy carries only in-frame clones and drops some. Of 180,000 or so clones listed, more than 85% are singletons. The sequencing sample was made of peripheral blood. These receptors all stem from a woman under 40 with active or convalescent COVID-19. The conserved cysteine and the conserved F or W are not part of the CDR3 here. D genes are given only for firm matches.

j_call v_call d_call cdr3_aa
TRBJ2-1 TRBV18 TRBD2 ASSPSGTSGGNEQF
TRBJ2-5 TRBV2 TRBD1 ASMDRGETQY
TRBJ2-5 TRBV6-1 . ASMQYQETQY
TRBJ1-3 TRBV29-1 TRBD1 SVKSGQGNTIY
TRBJ2-6 TRBV30 TRBD2 AWTGWTSGDSGANVLT
TRBJ2-5 TRBV11-3 TRBD1 ASSWTGVDETQY
TRBJ1-2 TRBV28 TRBD1 ASSFPDRNYGYT
TRBJ1-2 TRBV5-5 . ASTSSGALYGYT
TRBJ2-3 TRBV27 TRBD2 ASSLYPSGRTGDTQY
TRBJ2-3 TRBV18 . ASSPGGTASTDTQY
TRBJ2-1 TRBV11-3 . ASSFTAGGAAWREEQF
TRBJ2-1 TRBV2 . ASNGQGFYEQF
TRBJ2-7 TRBV7-2 TRBD2 ASSLGASGRGEQY
TRBJ1-2 TRBV7-2 . ASSRVRREGYT
TRBJ2-1 TRBV4-2 TRBD2 ASSQVGGAYNEQF
TRBJ2-7 TRBV19 . ASSISQGGPVTYEQY
TRBJ1-4 TRBV2 TRBD1 ASSDTGATNEKLF
TRBJ2-7 TRBV9 . ASSVATGGLYEQY
TRBJ2-2 TRBV5-4 . ASNLRGTGELF
TRBJ1-1 TRBV18 . ASSPEKATEAF
TRBJ2-5 TRBV13 TRBD2 ASSLQVAGDGHETQY
TRBJ2-4 TRBV27 . ASRPGARGRLAKNIQY
TRBJ2-2 TRBV19 . ASSKAGFVAGELF
TRBJ2-1 TRBV10-3 TRBD2 AISESRLAGDQQF
TRBJ2-1 TRBV4-2 TRBD2 ASSQVTSGSGVANEQF
TRBJ2-1 TRBV28 . ASSLEGPEQYEQF
TRBJ2-1 TRBV5-1 TRBD1 ASSIPGTGNNEQF
TRBJ2-3 TRBV14 TRBD2 ASSQVRGKGLAGGPSADTQY
TRBJ2-3 TRBV5-4 . ASSLQAPGTDTQY
TRBJ2-1 TRBV7-9 . ASSSLLGGPLF
TRBJ1-2 TRBV6-5 TRBD1 ASSQRRGTGVGYT
TRBJ1-1 TRBV7-8 TRBD1 ASRGRRQGFSWEAF
TRBJ1-1 TRBV2 . ASMYTMNTEAF